The subject of this entry is one T cell receptor (beta chain). The data are from a study of blood T cell repertoires in COVID-19. The assay was immunoSEQ multiplex PCR, and TCRdb's table has in-frame clones only and misses some. Of some 240,000 clones in the sample, approximately 80% were seen once. The ends lost 3 bases at V and 5 bases at J; junction bases unmatched: 5. Germline lookup yields CDR1 SEHNR and CDR2 FQNEAQ (reference sequence). The CDR3 extends over 16 amino acids. Material for sequencing was peripheral blood. V usage is TRBV7-9 and J usage is TRBJ2-1; TRBD2 agrees at 12 bases. This TCR was recovered from a woman between 40 and 55 years old who had recovered from COVID-19. The CDR3 coding sequence is TGTGCCAGCAGCTTGACTAGCGGGGGATATGACAATGAGCAGTTCTTC. This sequence encodes CASSLTSGGYDNEQFF. Supplemented by reference TRBV7-9 and TRBJ2-1, the full variable domain reads DTGVSQNPRHKITKRGQNVTFRCDPISEHNRLYWYRQTLGQGPEFLTYFQNEAQLEKSRLLSDRFSAERPKGSFSTLEIQRTEQGDSAMYLCASSLTSGGYDNEQFFGPGTRLTVL.